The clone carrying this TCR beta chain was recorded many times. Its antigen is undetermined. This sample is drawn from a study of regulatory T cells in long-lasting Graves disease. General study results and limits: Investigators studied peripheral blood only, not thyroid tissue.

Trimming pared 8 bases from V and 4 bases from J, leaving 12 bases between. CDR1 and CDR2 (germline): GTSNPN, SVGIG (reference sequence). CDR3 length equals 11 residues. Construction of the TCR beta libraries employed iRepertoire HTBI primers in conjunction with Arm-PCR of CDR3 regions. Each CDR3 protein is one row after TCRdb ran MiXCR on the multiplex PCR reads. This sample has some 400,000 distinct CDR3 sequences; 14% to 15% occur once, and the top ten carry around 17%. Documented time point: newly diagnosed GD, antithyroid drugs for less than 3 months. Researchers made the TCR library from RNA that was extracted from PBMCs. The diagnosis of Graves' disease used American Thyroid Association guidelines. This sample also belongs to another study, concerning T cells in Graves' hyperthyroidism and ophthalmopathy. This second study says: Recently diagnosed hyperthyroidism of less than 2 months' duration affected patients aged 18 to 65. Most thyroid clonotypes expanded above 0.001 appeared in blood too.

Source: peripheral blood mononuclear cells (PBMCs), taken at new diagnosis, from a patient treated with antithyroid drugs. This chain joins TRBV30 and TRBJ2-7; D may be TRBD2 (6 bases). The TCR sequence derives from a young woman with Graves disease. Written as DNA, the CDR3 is TGTGCCCTGGAGGAGGGTTACGAGCAGTACTTC. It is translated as CALEEGYEQYF.